This is a list of T cell receptor beta chains from one sample in a study of Ad26.COV2.S vaccination and SARS-CoV-2 variants. TCRdb keeps only in-frame clones here, not all; method: immunoSEQ multiplex PCR. The sample yields hundreds of thousands of clones, roughly 89% seen once. The sample consisted of peripheral blood, taken in a trial of Ad26.COV2.S vaccine versus placebo. The source of these receptors is a person between 18 and 60 years old who received the Ad26.COV2.S COVID-19 vaccine or a placebo. The conserved cysteine and the conserved F or W are not part of the CDR3 here. Fields, in order: CDR3 protein, J gene, V gene.

cdr3_aa: ASSATTGVGVF; j_call: TRBJ1-4; v_call: TRBV18
cdr3_aa: ASSRTGLPYNEQF; j_call: TRBJ2-1; v_call: TRBV11-3
cdr3_aa: ASSQDGTEAKY; j_call: TRBJ2-5; v_call: TRBV14
cdr3_aa: ASSRAGFFTGELF; j_call: TRBJ2-2; v_call: TRBV4-3
cdr3_aa: ASSLTSRVYEQY; j_call: TRBJ2-7; v_call: TRBV7-8
cdr3_aa: ASRRAAQETQY; j_call: TRBJ2-5; v_call: TRBV4-2
cdr3_aa: ASSETSGGYNEQF; j_call: TRBJ2-1; v_call: TRBV2
cdr3_aa: ATSDRTGGSYNEQF; j_call: TRBJ2-1; v_call: TRBV24-1
cdr3_aa: ATSRGGADSPLH; j_call: TRBJ1-6; v_call: TRBV15
cdr3_aa: ASRVRGLYEQY; j_call: TRBJ2-7; v_call: TRBV2
cdr3_aa: ASSPTGLAKYNEQF; j_call: TRBJ2-1; v_call: TRBV7-7
cdr3_aa: ASSIPPGLASNQPQH; j_call: TRBJ1-5; v_call: TRBV19